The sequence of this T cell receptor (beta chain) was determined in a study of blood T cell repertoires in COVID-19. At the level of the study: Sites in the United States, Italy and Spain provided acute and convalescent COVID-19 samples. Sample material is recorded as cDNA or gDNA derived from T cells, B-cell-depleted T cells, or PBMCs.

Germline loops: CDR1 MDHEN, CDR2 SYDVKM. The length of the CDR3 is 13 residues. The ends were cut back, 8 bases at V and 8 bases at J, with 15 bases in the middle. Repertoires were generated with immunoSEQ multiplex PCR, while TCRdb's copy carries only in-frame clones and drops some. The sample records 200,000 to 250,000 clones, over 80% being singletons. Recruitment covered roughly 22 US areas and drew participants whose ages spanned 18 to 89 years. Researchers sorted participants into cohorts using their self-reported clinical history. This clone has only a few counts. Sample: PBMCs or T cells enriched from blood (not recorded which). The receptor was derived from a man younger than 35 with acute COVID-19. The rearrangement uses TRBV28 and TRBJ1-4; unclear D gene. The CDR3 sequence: CASASQVLEKLFF. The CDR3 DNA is TGTGCCAGCGCCTCCCAGGTATTGGAAAAACTGTTTTTT. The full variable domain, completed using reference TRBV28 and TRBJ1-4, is DVKVTQSSRYLVKRTGEKVFLECVQDMDHENMFWYRQDPGLGLRLIYFSYDVKMKEKGDIPEGYSVSREKKERFSLILESASTNQTSMYLCASASQVLEKLFFGSGTQLSVL.